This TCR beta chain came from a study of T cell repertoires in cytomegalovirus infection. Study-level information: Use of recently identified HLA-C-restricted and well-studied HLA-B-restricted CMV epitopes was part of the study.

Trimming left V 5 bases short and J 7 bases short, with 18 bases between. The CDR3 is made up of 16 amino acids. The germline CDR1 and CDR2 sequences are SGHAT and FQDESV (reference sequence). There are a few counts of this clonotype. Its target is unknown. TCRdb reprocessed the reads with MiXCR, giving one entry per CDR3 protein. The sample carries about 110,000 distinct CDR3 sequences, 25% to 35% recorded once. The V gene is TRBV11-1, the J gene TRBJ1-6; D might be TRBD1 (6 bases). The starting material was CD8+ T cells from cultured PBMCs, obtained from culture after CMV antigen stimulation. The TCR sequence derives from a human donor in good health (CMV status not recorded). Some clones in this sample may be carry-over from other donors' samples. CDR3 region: CASSQPPEGGNSPLHF. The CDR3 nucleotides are TGTGCCAGCAGCCAGCCCCCGGAAGGGGGAAATTCACCCCTCCACTTT.